The TCR beta chain described here comes from a study of read filtering for tumor transcriptome and immune sequencing. Study at large: 8 patients were R-ISS I, about 16 were R-ISS II, more than five were R-ISS III. TCR-mapped reads were about 4 to 11 million with IR-seq versus roughly 85 to 1,300 with RNA-seq. After DNase treatment, RNA was made into whole-transcriptome libraries.

Molecular barcoded adaptors covering alpha/delta and beta/gamma chains were used on 400 to 450 ng RNA. TCRdb re-called the reads with MiXCR, one entry per CDR3 protein. The data contain 37,000 or so distinct CDR3 sequences, about an eighth of them singletons. The germline V and J ends were trimmed by 1 base and 6 bases, with 16 bases remaining between them. The CDR3 covers 15 residues. Germline V gene sequence: CDR1 LNHNV, CDR2 YYDKDF (reference sequence). To note about this clonotype: Its antigen is as yet unknown. Because it lacks the conserved phenylalanine or tryptophan at the end, this CDR3 is likely a read error.

Study-wide points: IR-seq and RNA-seq agreed better without single-read clonotypes.

Material: a population of CD138-negative cells sorted from bone marrow. The chain couples TRBV15 to TRBJ2-7; no clear D gene. This receptor was identified in a donor over 35 with multiple myeloma. CDR3 bases: TGTGCCACCAGCAGAGGTCGTGGATTCAGCACCGAGCAGTACCTC. This gives the protein CATSRGRGFSTEQYL.